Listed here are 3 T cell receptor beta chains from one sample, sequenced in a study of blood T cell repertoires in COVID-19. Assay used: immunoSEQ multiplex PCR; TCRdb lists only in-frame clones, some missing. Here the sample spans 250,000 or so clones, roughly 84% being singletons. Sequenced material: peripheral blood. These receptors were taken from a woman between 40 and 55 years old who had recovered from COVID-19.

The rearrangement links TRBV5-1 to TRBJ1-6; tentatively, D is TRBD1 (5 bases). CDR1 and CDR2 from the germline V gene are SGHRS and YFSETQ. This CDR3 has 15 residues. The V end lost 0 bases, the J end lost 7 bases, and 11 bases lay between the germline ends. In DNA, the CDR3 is TGCGCCAGCAGCTTGGGTTCAGGGTCCAATTCACCCCTCCACTTT. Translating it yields CASSLGSGSNSPLHF.

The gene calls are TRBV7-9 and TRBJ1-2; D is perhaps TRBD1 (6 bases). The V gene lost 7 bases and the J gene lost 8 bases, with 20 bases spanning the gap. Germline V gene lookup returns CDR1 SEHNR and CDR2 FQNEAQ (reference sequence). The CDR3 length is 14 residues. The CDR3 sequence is CASTHGGGASGYTF. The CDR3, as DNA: TGTGCCAGCACCCACGGGGGGGGCGCGAGCGGCTACACCTTC.

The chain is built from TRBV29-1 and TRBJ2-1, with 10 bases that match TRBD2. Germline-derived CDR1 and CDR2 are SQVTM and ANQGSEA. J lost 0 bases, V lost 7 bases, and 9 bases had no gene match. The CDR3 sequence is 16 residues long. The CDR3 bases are TGCAGCGCTTTTTTTGTAGCGGGGGGCTCCTACAATGAGCAGTTCTTC. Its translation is CSAFFVAGGSYNEQFF.